Below are 17 T cell receptor beta chains sequenced from a single sample in a study of beta chain features in type 1 diabetes. Every isolated RNA sample was fully reverse transcribed, so sequencing captured expressed TCRB transcripts. Sequencing was performed with immunoSEQ multiplex PCR; in TCRdb, only in-frame clones are kept and a portion is missing. The table shows under 950,000 clones, with 15% to 20% occurring only once. Sample: naive CD4+ T cells from blood. The receptor set was obtained from a woman between 18 and 29 years old in good health.

This clone occurred a few times. The chain employs TRBV4-3 and TRBJ2-3; D might be TRBD2 (6 bases). Per the germline V gene, CDR1 is LGHNA and CDR2 is YSLEER. V shed 1 base and J shed 1 base, with 15 bases lying between them. The CDR3 totals 17 residues. The CDR3 loop is CASSQGPPGARTDTQYF. The DNA of the CDR3 is TGCGCCAGCAGCCAAGGGCCTCCGGGAGCCCGCACAGATACGCAGTATTTT.

The rearrangement uses TRBV5-1 and TRBJ2-7, with 8 bases lining up with TRBD2. The CDR3 has 14 amino acids. Germline values: CDR1 SGHRS, CDR2 YFSETQ. V trimming: 3 bases; J trimming: 1 base; junction bases outside the gene matches: 3. CDR3 coding DNA: TGCGCCAGCAGCTCCCAGCGGGAGTCCTACGAGCAGTACTTC. Its protein is CASSSQRESYEQYF.

The chain recombines TRBV25-1 with TRBJ2-3; D call uncertain. Deletions cut 2 bases from V and 2 bases from J, with 11 bases between. Germline assignment: CDR1 MGHDK and CDR2 SYGVNS. There are 15 residues in the CDR3. CDR3 coding DNA: TGTGCCAGCAGTGAACGGACCGTTTCCACAGATACGCAGTATTTT. Its protein is CASSERTVSTDTQYF.

Comment on this clone: Other DNA sequences within the sample encode an identical CDR3. The J gene is TRBJ2-7, the V gene TRBV2; D gene uncertain. The V gene lost 6 bases and the J gene lost 2 bases, with 5 bases spanning the gap. Germline loops: CDR1 SNHLY, CDR2 FYNNEI. This CDR3 has 11 residues. Written as DNA, the CDR3 is TGTGCCAGCAGCCGGACCTACGAGCAGTACTTC. It specifies CASSRTYEQYF. Based on the CDR3 plus reference TRBV2 and TRBJ2-7, the full variable domain is EPEVTQTPSHQVTQMGQEVILRCVPISNHLYFYWYRQILGQKVEFLVSFYNNEISEKSEIFDDQFSVERPDGSNFTLKIRSTKLEDSAMYFCASSRTYEQYFGPGTRLTVT.

The J gene is TRBJ2-1, the V gene TRBV7-2, with no clear D. CDR3 length equals 12 residues. The V end was cut by 1 base, the J end by 6 bases, with 4 bases between. Germline lookup yields CDR1 SGHTA and CDR2 FQGNSA. Here the CDR3 reads CASSLGTNEQFF. CDR3 DNA sequence: TGTGCCAGCAGCTTAGGGACCAATGAGCAGTTCTTC.

V and J are TRBV28 and TRBJ1-3; maybe TRBD1 (5 bases). Trimming took 5 bases from V and 0 from J, leaving 14 bases between them. This CDR3 spans 16 amino acids. Germline assignment: CDR1 MDHEN and CDR2 SYDVKM. CDR3 region: CASSAIGALSGNTIYF. Here the CDR3 DNA reads TGTGCCAGCAGTGCTATAGGGGCTCTCTCTGGAAACACCATATATTTT.

The sample holds a few counts of this clone. This chain links TRBV15 with TRBJ2-3, with D possibly being TRBD2 (6 bases). The ends were cut back, 5 bases at V and 0 bases at J, with 18 bases in the middle. Germline-derived CDR1 and CDR2 are LNHNV and YYDKDF (reference sequence). The CDR3 extends over 17 amino acids. CDR3 DNA sequence: TGTGCCACCAGCCCCCACTACGCGGGACCTAGCACAGATACGCAGTATTTT. Encoded protein: CATSPHYAGPSTDTQYF.

In the case of this clone: Mismatch with germline at one junction end may stem from a read error. The chain combines TRBV7-2 with TRBJ2-2; D possibly corresponds to TRBD1 (6 bases). In germline, CDR1 is SGHTA, CDR2 FQGNSA. The CDR3 is 15 residues long. CDR3 bases: TGCGCCAGCAGCCAAACAGGGCCCCACACCGGGGAGCTGTTTTTT. It is translated as CASSQTGPHTGELFF.

The chain has TRBV27 and TRBJ2-3, with a tentative D call TRBD2 (5 bases). Germline lookup yields CDR1 MNHEY and CDR2 SMNVEV (reference sequence). The CDR3 extends over 14 amino acids. The germline V and J ends were trimmed by 5 bases and 8 bases, with 17 bases remaining between them. The chain's CDR3 is CASSQTWGGGTQYF. DNA for the CDR3: TGTGCCAGCAGTCAGACTTGGGGTGGAGGTACGCAGTATTTT.

The chain couples TRBV11-2 to TRBJ2-5, with D tentatively TRBD1 (5 bases). This CDR3 region has 15 residues. Trimming took off 4 bases at V and 1 base at J, with 13 bases between the two ends. CDR1 is SGHAT and CDR2 is FQNNGV in the germline V gene. As DNA, the CDR3 is TGTGCCAGCAGCTCCCCCGGACACTTCCAAGAGACCCAGTACTTC. Its protein is CASSSPGHFQETQYF.

The V and J genes are TRBV18 and TRBJ2-1, with 7 bases aligning to TRBD1. CDR1 and CDR2 from the germline V gene are KGHSH and LQKENI. Germline trimming cut 5 bases from V and 1 base from J; bases unmatched to any gene: 8. The CDR3 spans 16 residues. CDR3 sequence (DNA): TGTGCCAGCTCATCCACAGGGGATGGTTCCTACAATGAGCAGTTCTTC. This gives the protein CASSSTGDGSYNEQFF. The whole variable domain, remainder taken from reference TRBV18 and TRBJ2-1, is NAGVMQNPRHLVRRRGQEARLRCSPMKGHSHVYWYRQLPEEGLKFMVYLQKENIIDESGMPKERFSAEFPKEGPSILRIQQVVRGDSAAYFCASSSTGDGSYNEQFFGPGTRLTVL.

DNA for the CDR3: TGTGCCAGCAGCCTAATAGGGACAGGGGCCTACGAGCAGTACTTC. This sequence encodes CASSLIGTGAYEQYF. The V gene is TRBV7-2, the J gene TRBJ2-7; 10 bases match TRBD1. The CDR3 totals 15 residues. V trimming: 5 bases; J trimming: 2 bases; junction bases outside the gene matches: 6. Per the germline V gene, CDR1 is SGHTA and CDR2 is FQGNSA.

The J gene is TRBJ2-7, the V gene TRBV11-2; D not resolved. The V and J ends lost 1 base and 7 bases respectively, with 14 bases between them. The length of the CDR3 is 14 residues. Germline V gene lookup returns CDR1 SGHAT and CDR2 FQNNGV. The CDR3 loop reads CASSLGRMVVEQYF. CDR3 nucleotide sequence: TGTGCCAGCAGCTTAGGACGGATGGTTGTGGAGCAGTACTTC.

This sequence joins TRBV4-2 and TRBJ2-3; D unresolved. V was trimmed by 0 bases and J by 3 bases, leaving 4 bases between them. The germline gives CDR1 LGHNA, CDR2 YNFKEQ. CDR3 length: 13 residues. Here the CDR3 DNA reads TGTGCCAGCAGCCAAGAGGGGACAGATACGCAGTATTTT. Its protein product is CASSQEGTDTQYF.

This clone was counted a few times. The V gene is TRBV6-5, the J gene TRBJ2-7; D uncertain. The CDR3 has 13 amino acids. V gave up 0 bases and J gave up 3 bases, with 6 bases separating them. In germline, CDR1 is MNHEY, CDR2 SVGAGI. The CDR3 nucleotides read TGTGCCAGCAGTTACTCGTCGAACTACGAGCAGTACTTC. It translates to CASSYSSNYEQYF.

This chain joins TRBV9 and TRBJ2-5; 8 bases match TRBD2. This CDR3 contains 17 residues. The germline CDR1 and CDR2 sequences are SGDLS and YYNGEE. J was trimmed by 0 bases and V by 4 bases; bases with no gene match: 11. The CDR3 DNA follows: TGTGCCAGCAGCACCCCCGGGGGGGCTCCGTACCAAGAGACCCAGTACTTC. It codes for CASSTPGGAPYQETQYF.

This chain links TRBV18 with TRBJ2-3; 10 positions agree with TRBD2. The CDR3 covers 15 residues. V lost 0 bases to trimming and J lost 3 bases; unmatched junction nucleotides: 0. Per the germline V gene, CDR1 is KGHSH and CDR2 is LQKENI. The CDR3 nucleotides read TGTGCCAGCTCACCACCGGGACTAGCGACAGATACGCAGTATTTT. Translation: CASSPPGLATDTQYF.